The present T cell receptor (beta chain) was sequenced within a study of shared clonotypes between healthy human individuals. Points from the study as a whole: Some naive CD4 clonotypes, about 5.5%, turned up in common across a few donors. Generally, naive subsets (rather than memory subsets) showed larger estimated richness.

V dropped 4 bases and J dropped 4 bases, with 8 bases sitting between them. Germline CDR1 MNHEY, CDR2 SVGAGI. The CDR3 spans 13 residues. Turning to this clone: Its antigen is still unknown.

Libraries were prepared by immunoSEQ multiplex PCR; TCRdb keeps only in-frame clonotypes and omits some of them. The sample lists roughly 2.1 million clones; approximately 94% were seen once. Terminally differentiated effector memory CD45RA+ cells were excluded from the naive CD8 cells, which were CD45RO-negative and positively selected for CCR7. This sequence was found in a man between 18 and 35 years old in good health. Some clones in this sample may be carry-over from other donors' samples. Sequences were obtained from naive CD8+ T cells from PBMCs. This chain links TRBV6-5 with TRBJ2-1; possible D gene TRBD1, 6 bases. The CDR3 spells CASSSQGYNEQFF. The CDR3 nucleotides are TGTGCCAGCAGTTCCCAGGGGTACAATGAGCAGTTCTTC.